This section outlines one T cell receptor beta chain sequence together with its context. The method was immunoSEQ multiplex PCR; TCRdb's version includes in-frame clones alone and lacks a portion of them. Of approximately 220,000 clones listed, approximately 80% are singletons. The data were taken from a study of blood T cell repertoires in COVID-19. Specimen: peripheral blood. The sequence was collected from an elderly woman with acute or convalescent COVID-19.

This CDR3 is CASSLTGGTEAFF. The CDR3 coding sequence is TGTGCCAGCAGCTTGACAGGCGGCACTGAAGCTTTCTTT. The rearrangement joins TRBV11-1 to TRBJ1-1; possible D gene TRBD1, 6 bases. The CDR3 runs to 13 residues. The V end was cut by 3 bases, the J end by 4 bases, with 9 bases between. The germline V gene has CDR1 SGHAT and CDR2 FQDESV (reference sequence).